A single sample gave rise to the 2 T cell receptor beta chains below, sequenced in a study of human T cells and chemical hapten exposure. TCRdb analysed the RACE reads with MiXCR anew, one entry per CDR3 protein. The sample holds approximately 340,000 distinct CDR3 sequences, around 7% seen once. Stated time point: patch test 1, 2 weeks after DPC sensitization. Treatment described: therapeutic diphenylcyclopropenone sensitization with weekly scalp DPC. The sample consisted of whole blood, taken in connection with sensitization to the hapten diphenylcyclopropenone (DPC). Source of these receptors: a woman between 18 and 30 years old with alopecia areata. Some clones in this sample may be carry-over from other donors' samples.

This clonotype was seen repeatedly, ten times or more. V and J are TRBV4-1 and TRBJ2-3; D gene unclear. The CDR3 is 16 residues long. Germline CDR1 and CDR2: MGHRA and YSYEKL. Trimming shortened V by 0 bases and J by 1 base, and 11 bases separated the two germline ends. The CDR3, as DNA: TGCGCCAGCAGCCAAGAGGGCGGCCCGGGCACAGATACGCAGTATTTT. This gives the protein CASSQEGGPGTDTQYF.

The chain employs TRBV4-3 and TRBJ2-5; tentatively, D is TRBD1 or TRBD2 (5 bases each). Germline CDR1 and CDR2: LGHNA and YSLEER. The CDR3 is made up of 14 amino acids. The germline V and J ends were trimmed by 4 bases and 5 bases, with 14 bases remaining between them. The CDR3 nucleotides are TGCGCCAGCAGCCCTTACGGGGCCTCCGAGACCCAGTACTTC. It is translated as CASSPYGASETQYF.